The 24 T cell receptor beta chains below all came from one sample that was sequenced in a study of blood T cells in healthy people across ages. For the second PCR, which ran for about 6 to 11 cycles, a sample-barcoded 5' primer and a J-beta primer mix were used. TCRdb analysed the 5' RACE reads with MiXCR anew, one entry per CDR3 protein. The sample has fewer than 2,000,000 distinct CDR3 sequences, 39% seen once. Sequencing input: blood. Receptors were obtained from a human donor in good health.

The rearrangement links TRBV29-1 to TRBJ2-7; 8 bases match TRBD2. The CDR3 sequence is 14 residues long. Germline V gene sequence: CDR1 SQVTM, CDR2 ANQGSEA. V shed 0 bases, J shed 4 bases, and the junction held 5 bases outside the gene matches. The CDR3 sequence: CSVEDRGGVYEQYF. The CDR3, as DNA: TGCAGCGTTGAAGATCGGGGGGGAGTTTACGAGCAGTACTTC.

The genes are TRBV4-1 and TRBJ2-5; no definite D call. Germline CDR1 is MGHRA and CDR2 is YSYEKL. This CDR3 has 17 amino acids. V lost 0 bases to trimming and J lost 2 bases, with 16 bases between them. CDR3 residues: CASSQEGWGSLQETQYF. DNA for the CDR3: TGCGCCAGCAGCCAAGAAGGTTGGGGATCTCTACAAGAGACCCAGTACTTC.

As concerns this clonotype: Since the CDR3 does not end with the conserved phenylalanine or tryptophan, this likely comes from a read error. This sequence joins TRBV5-1 and TRBJ2-3; possible D gene TRBD1, 6 bases. The V gene's germline CDR1 is SGHRS and CDR2 YFSETQ. The CDR3 has 15 residues. Trimming took 4 bases from V and 2 from J, leaving 14 bases between them. CDR3 in amino acids: CASSLDRSFTDTQYL. CDR3 DNA sequence: TGCGCCAGCAGCCTAGACAGGAGCTTCACAGATACGCAGTATCTT.

The chain couples TRBV20-1 to TRBJ1-3, with D possibly matching TRBD1 (5 bases). The germline gives CDR1 DFQATT, CDR2 SNEGSKA (reference sequence). This CDR3 spans 14 amino acids. V dropped 7 bases and J dropped 0 bases, with 13 bases sitting between them. The CDR3 loop reads CSGTDDSSGNTIYF. CDR3 bases: TGCAGTGGGACGGACGACAGCTCTGGAAACACCATATATTTT.

There are a few counts of this clonotype. The chain has TRBV14 and TRBJ2-6; D call uncertain. In germline, CDR1 is SGHDN, CDR2 FVKESK. This CDR3 is built from 18 residues. V lost 0 bases and J lost 2, with 14 bases in between. DNA for the CDR3: TGTGCCAGCAGCCAAGATCCCGTAGAGCAGACTGGGGCCAACGTCCTGACTTTC. It codes for CASSQDPVEQTGANVLTF.

This sequence joins TRBV28 and TRBJ2-1; 8 bases line up with TRBD1. With 6 bases clipped from V and 6 bases from J, the junction kept 10 bases outside the gene matches. Looked up from germline, CDR1 is MDHEN and CDR2 is SYDVKM. This CDR3 comprises 15 residues. DNA of the CDR3: TGTGCCAGCAGCGCTCAGGGGGCGGGAAGCAATGAGCAGTTCTTC. Amino acids: CASSAQGAGSNEQFF.

The CDR3 protein is CASSQTPSGGKLFF. In nucleotides, the CDR3 is TGTGCCAGCAGCCAGACGCCCTCCGGGGGGAAACTGTTTTTT. V is TRBV7-2 and J is TRBJ1-4; TRBD1 might be the D (5 bases). The CDR3 covers 14 residues. V lost 5 bases and J 11 bases, leaving 18 bases between the germline ends. The germline V gene encodes CDR1 SGHTA and CDR2 FQGNSA. Together with reference TRBV7-2 and TRBJ1-4, the CDR3 gives the full variable domain: GAGVSQSPSNKVTEKGKDVELRCDPISGHTALYWYRQSLGQGLEFLIYFQGNSAPDKSGLPSDRFSAERTGGSVSTLTIQRTQQEDSAVYLCASSQTPSGGKLFFGSGTQLSVL.

This chain uses TRBV20-1 with TRBJ2-1; 8 bases agree with TRBD1. After removal of 5 bases from V and 4 bases from J, the junction contained 10 bases not matched to a gene. This CDR3 has 15 residues. The germline CDR1 and CDR2 sequences are DFQATT and SNEGSKA (reference sequence). The DNA of the CDR3 is TGCAGTGCTCGAAGTACAGGGGGTAGTTACAATGAGCAGTTCTTC. Translation: CSARSTGGSYNEQFF.

J is TRBJ2-3 and V is TRBV5-1; D is perhaps TRBD1 (6 bases). The V and J ends lost 5 bases and 2 bases respectively, with 15 bases between them. The germline gives CDR1 SGHRS, CDR2 YFSETQ. This CDR3 comprises 15 residues. The CDR3 DNA follows: TGCGCCAGCAGATTCTACAGGGTTAACACAGATACGCAGTATTTT. This sequence encodes CASRFYRVNTDTQYF.

This clonotype showed up just a few times. The rearrangement uses TRBV29-1 and TRBJ1-2; 12 positions agree with TRBD1. Germline loops: CDR1 SQVTM, CDR2 ANQGSEA. V gave up 4 bases and J gave up 3 bases; unmatched junction bases: 3. The CDR3 is made up of 14 amino acids. The CDR3 reads CSVVGQGAYYGYTF. In nucleotides, the CDR3 is TGCAGCGTTGTGGGACAGGGGGCTTACTATGGCTACACCTTC.

This chain links TRBV7-6 with TRBJ2-3; 11 bases line up with TRBD2. V lost 4 bases and J lost 2; bases outside the gene matches: 8. CDR3 size: 17 residues. The germline gives CDR1 SGHVS, CDR2 FNYEAQ. The CDR3 DNA reads TGTGCCAGCAGCTACCTACTAGCGGGGGCCTACACAGATACGCAGTATTTT. It is translated as CASSYLLAGAYTDTQYF.

V and J are TRBV12-3 or TRBV12-4 and TRBJ2-7; D gene ambiguous. V lost 6 bases to trimming and J lost 7 bases, with 13 bases between them. The CDR3 contains 12 residues. DNA of the CDR3: TGTGCCAGCAGATACGAGCTATCTGAGCAGTACTTC. It translates to CASRYELSEQYF.

The chain couples TRBV3-1 to TRBJ2-1; 7 bases agree with TRBD1. The CDR3 consists of 17 residues. V dropped 4 bases and J dropped 6; count of bases not matched to a gene: 15. Germline V gene sequence: CDR1 LGHDT, CDR2 YNNKEL (reference sequence). CDR3 region: CASSPLTGLVSGNEQFF. CDR3 coding DNA: TGTGCCAGCAGCCCATTGACAGGGTTGGTGTCAGGCAATGAGCAGTTCTTC.

The CDR3 sequence: CSASPLGTQYF. In nucleotides, the CDR3 is TGCAGTGCTAGTCCCCTAGGTACGCAGTATTTT. The genes are TRBV20-1 and TRBJ2-3; D remains ambiguous. Germline V gene data show CDR1 as DFQATT and CDR2 as SNEGSKA (reference sequence). The CDR3 length is 11 residues. Trimming removed 3 bases from V and 8 bases from J, with 9 bases in between.

This clonotype was detected a few times. This chain links TRBV9 with TRBJ1-6; no reliable D call. Germline CDR1 reads SGDLS; CDR2 reads YYNGEE. Trimming cost V 0 bases and J 9 bases, with 10 bases left between them. The CDR3 runs to 14 residues. The CDR3 coding sequence is TGTGCCAGCAGCGTAGAACCTATCAGTTCACCCCTCCACTTT. It translates to CASSVEPISSPLHF.

This sequence joins TRBV24-1 and TRBJ1-5; D not resolved. The CDR3 covers 14 residues. Per germline, CDR1 KGHDR and CDR2 SFDVKD. Trimming removed 4 bases at V and 7 bases at J, with 13 bases between. CDR3 protein: CATSEGWTGQPQHF. The CDR3 nucleotides read TGTGCCACCAGTGAGGGTTGGACGGGGCAGCCCCAGCATTTT.

This clonotype has only one observation. This chain joins TRBV29-1 and TRBJ2-7, with 7 nucleotides matching TRBD1. Trimming took 7 bases from V and 7 from J; bases not matched to a gene: 10. The CDR3 contains 12 residues. Germline CDR1 SQVTM, CDR2 ANQGSEA. DNA of the CDR3: TGCAGCGCAATCAGACAGGGCAATGAGCAGTACTTC. Its protein is CSAIRQGNEQYF.

The chain links TRBV4-1 to TRBJ2-2; TRBD1 agrees at 8 bases. V gave up 4 bases and J gave up 6 bases; unmatched junction bases: 13. Germline lookup yields CDR1 MGHRA and CDR2 YSYEKL. This CDR3 is 17 amino acids long. The CDR3 coding sequence is TGCGCCAGCAGCCCCCATCCCCCCAGGGGGCGCGCCGGGGAGCTGTTTTTT. It encodes CASSPHPPRGRAGELFF.

The chain employs TRBV6-6 and TRBJ1-2; 8 bases are a match to TRBD1. The CDR3 loop spans 16 amino acids. V dropped 4 bases and J dropped 6; count of bases not matched to a gene: 13. Germline-derived CDR1 and CDR2 are MNHNY and SVGAGI (reference sequence). CDR3 protein: CASSSPPRTGRDGYTF. The CDR3 region has the DNA TGTGCCAGCAGTTCGCCACCCCGGACAGGGAGGGATGGCTACACCTTC.

The V and J genes are TRBV2 and TRBJ2-4, with 11 bases fitting TRBD2. The germline CDR1 and CDR2 sequences are SNHLY and FYNNEI. After removal of 7 bases from V and 0 bases from J, the junction contained 11 bases not matched to a gene. This CDR3 is 18 amino acids long. CDR3: CASTRLAGGQVAKNIQYF. The DNA of the CDR3 is TGTGCCAGCACGCGGCTAGCGGGGGGACAAGTAGCCAAAAACATTCAGTACTTC.

The J gene is TRBJ2-4, the V gene TRBV20-1; TRBD2 aligns across 7 bases. The CDR3 has 11 residues. With V trimmed by 8 bases and J by 13 bases, 11 bases remained unmatched. Germline CDR1 is DFQATT and CDR2 is SNEGSKA (reference sequence). CDR3 nucleotide sequence: TGCAGTACTACGGGAGGTGGGGAGCAGTACTTC. Amino acid sequence: CSTTGGGEQYF.

The chain recombines TRBV29-1 with TRBJ2-4, with TRBD2 as a possible D gene (5 bases). Trimming removed 7 bases from V and 13 bases from J, with 23 bases in between. There are 13 residues in the CDR3. Germline CDR1 SQVTM, CDR2 ANQGSEA. The CDR3 reads CSGSQRLTDEQYF. The CDR3 DNA is TGCAGCGGGTCACAGCGGTTGACGGATGAGCAGTACTTC.

This clonotype was observed a handful of times. The chain employs TRBV6-5 and TRBJ1-1, with D unresolved. V lost 0 bases to trimming and J lost 4 bases, with 9 bases between them. Germline values: CDR1 MNHEY, CDR2 SVGAGI. This CDR3 region has 14 residues. The CDR3 protein is CASSYSMSGTEAFF. In DNA, the CDR3 is TGTGCCAGCAGTTACTCGATGTCAGGCACTGAAGCTTTCTTT.

The chain couples TRBV6-1 to TRBJ2-4; D unclear. Deletions cut 1 base from V and 6 bases from J, with 7 bases between. The CDR3 runs 13 residues. The germline V gene has CDR1 MNHNS and CDR2 SASEGT. CDR3 sequence reads: CASSEVWGNIQYF. The CDR3 bases are TGTGCCAGCAGTGAAGTGTGGGGAAACATTCAGTACTTC.